This T cell receptor beta chain was found in a study of CD8+CD57+ T cells in acquired aplastic anemia. Study-level information: Sorted CD4+ and CD8+ cells gave a mean 3.2 ug DNA, range about 0.19 to 27.4 ug. Study findings and constraints: A significant difference in CD8+ Simpson's diversity between patients and controls was not found.

Patients chosen for sequencing had shown CD8+CD57+ cell expansion by flow cytometry. The diagnosis in all patients was severe acquired aplastic anemia. Blood was sampled before the patients had received any therapy. Genomic DNA constituted the template upon which TCR beta VDJ and CDR3 profiling was performed. TCRdb re-analysed the reads in MiXCR, keeping a single row per CDR3 protein. The table lists around 180,000 distinct CDR3 sequences, around half of them singletons. This clonotype was counted at least ten times. Its matching antigen is unknown. The specimen was sorted CD4+, CD8+, or CD8+CD57+ T cells (not recorded which) from PBMCs. This receptor was taken from a human donor with aplastic anemia.

The chain's CDR3 is CSVVSPPGTLHF. The CDR3 nucleotides are TGCAGCGTTGTATCTCCCCCAGGAACCCTCCACTTT. The chain carries TRBV29-1 and TRBJ1-6; D remains ambiguous. The V end lost 4 bases, the J end lost 14 bases, and 15 bases lay between the germline ends. Germline CDR1 and CDR2: SQVTM and ANQGSEA. The CDR3 loop spans 12 amino acids.